This passage covers 22 T cell receptor beta chains from one sample sequenced in a study of blood T cell repertoires in COVID-19. Assay: immunoSEQ multiplex PCR; the TCRdb copy retains only in-frame clones and omits some. The table lists 120,000 or so clones, 87% of them singletons. Sequencing was done on a sample of peripheral blood. These receptors came from a human donor in a cohort sampled during active COVID-19.

The chain is built from TRBV25-1 and TRBJ1-1, with TRBD1 as a possible D gene (5 bases). Germline CDR1 MGHDK, CDR2 SYGVNS. With 6 bases removed from V and 2 bases from J, the gap between germline ends came to 13 bases. There are 14 residues in the CDR3. The CDR3 bases are TGTGCCAGCAGCAATACAGGTCTTAACACTGAAGCTTTCTTT. It yields the protein CASSNTGLNTEAFF. Full variable domain (missing parts from reference TRBV25-1 and TRBJ1-1): EADIYQTPRYLVIGTGKKITLECSQTMGHDKMYWYQQDPGMELHLIHYSYGVNSTEKGDLSSESTVSRIRTEHFPLTLESARPSHTSQYLCASSNTGLNTEAFFGQGTRLTVV.

The chain uses TRBV12-3 or TRBV12-4 and TRBJ2-1, with D unclear. V lost 6 bases, J lost 9 bases, and 12 bases lay in between. This CDR3 comprises 12 residues. CDR3 sequence: CASSPLRSEQFF. DNA for the CDR3: TGTGCCAGCAGCCCACTCCGGAGTGAGCAGTTCTTC.

V gene TRBV25-1 combines with J gene TRBJ2-1, with TRBD1 identical over 7 bases. After removal of 3 bases from V and 7 bases from J, the junction contained 3 bases not matched to a gene. The CDR3 length is 13 residues. Germline V gene data show CDR1 as MGHDK and CDR2 as SYGVNS. The CDR3: CASSDPDRNEQFF. CDR3 DNA sequence: TGTGCCAGCAGTGATCCGGACAGGAATGAGCAGTTCTTC.

The chain links TRBV19 to TRBJ2-5, with D unclear. Germline CDR1 is LNHDA and CDR2 is SQIVND (reference sequence). V gave up 4 bases and J gave up 2 bases, with 8 bases separating them. This CDR3 contains 13 residues. The CDR3 nucleotides are TGTGCCAGTAGTAGGCAGGATCAAGAGACCCAGTACTTC. Translating gives CASSRQDQETQYF.

The chain carries TRBV7-9 and TRBJ2-1; 8 bases agree with TRBD2. J lost 6 bases, V lost 5 bases, and 12 bases had no gene match. The CDR3 runs to 16 residues. The V gene's germline CDR1 is SEHNR and CDR2 FQNEAQ (reference sequence). CDR3 coding DNA: TGTGCCAGCAGCCCGCCGACTAGCGCCCTTGGCAATGAGCAGTTCTTC. Translating it yields CASSPPTSALGNEQFF.

This chain links TRBV7-2 with TRBJ1-6, with 8 bases aligning to TRBD1. The CDR3 covers 16 residues. In germline, CDR1 is SGHTA, CDR2 FQGNSA. V shed 1 base and J 9 bases; nucleotides not matched to a gene: 8. CDR3 DNA sequence: TGTGCCAGCAGCTTAGGGGTGACAGGGGTGGGTTCACCCCTCCACTTT. It translates to CASSLGVTGVGSPLHF. Based on the CDR3 plus reference TRBV7-2 and TRBJ1-6, the full variable domain is GAGVSQSPSNKVTEKGKDVELRCDPISGHTALYWYRQSLGQGLEFLIYFQGNSAPDKSGLPSDRFSAERTGGSVSTLTIQRTQQEDSAVYLCASSLGVTGVGSPLHFGNGTRLTVT.

This chain connects TRBV5-4 to TRBJ2-6; D call uncertain. The V end was cut by 0 bases, the J end by 4 bases, with 5 bases between. Germline CDR1 SGHNT, CDR2 YYREEE (reference sequence). This CDR3 is 14 amino acids long. The CDR3 is CASSLVSGANVLTF. The CDR3 DNA follows: TGTGCCAGCAGCTTGGTATCGGGGGCCAACGTCCTGACTTTC.

The genes are TRBV11-2 and TRBJ2-6; 8 bases are a match to TRBD2. Germline V gene data show CDR1 as SGHAT and CDR2 as FQNNGV. With V trimmed by 5 bases and J by 0 bases, 12 bases remained unmatched. The CDR3 contains 19 residues. CDR3 sequence: CASSPGLGGGYSGANVLTF. The CDR3 nucleotides are TGTGCCAGCAGCCCAGGCCTTGGCGGGGGGTACTCTGGGGCCAACGTCCTGACTTTC.

This clone has only one observation. The V call is TRBV11-3, the J call TRBJ1-1; 11 nucleotides align to TRBD1. Germline V gene sequence: CDR1 SGHNT, CDR2 YENEEA. Trimming removed 4 bases from V and 1 base from J; junction bases left unmatched: 5. CDR3 size: 16 residues. Written as DNA, the CDR3 is TGTGCCAGCAGCTCCGGACAGGGGGCCCCGAACACTGAAGCTTTCTTT. This translates into CASSSGQGAPNTEAFF.

The chain combines TRBV7-9 with TRBJ2-7; tentatively, D is TRBD1 (5 bases). The germline V gene has CDR1 SEHNR and CDR2 FQNEAQ (reference sequence). The CDR3 sequence is 16 residues long. The V gene lost 4 bases and the J gene lost 0 bases, with 16 bases spanning the gap. CDR3 bases: TGTGCCAGCAGCTATCCTACAGGCCCGGACTCCTACGAGCAGTACTTC. Its translation is CASSYPTGPDSYEQYF.

The rearrangement joins TRBV2 to TRBJ1-4, with a weak D call TRBD1 (5 bases). Per the germline V gene, CDR1 is SNHLY and CDR2 is FYNNEI. This CDR3 has 12 residues. The germline V and J ends were trimmed by 7 bases and 15 bases, with 18 bases remaining between them. The DNA for the CDR3 is TGTGCCAGCAATATAGACAGCCAAATATTGTTTTTT. Translation: CASNIDSQILFF.

The chain employs TRBV11-2 and TRBJ1-1; D is ambiguous. The CDR3 has 13 amino acids. V gave up 0 bases and J gave up 6 bases, with 8 bases separating them. Germline lookup yields CDR1 SGHAT and CDR2 FQNNGV. CDR3 loop: CASSLEETPEAFF. CDR3 coding DNA: TGTGCCAGCAGCTTAGAGGAGACCCCTGAAGCTTTCTTT.

The chain recombines TRBV2 with TRBJ1-5; D might be TRBD1 (6 bases). Germline assignment: CDR1 SNHLY and CDR2 FYNNEI. The CDR3 runs to 15 residues. V was trimmed by 6 bases and J by 1 base, leaving 13 bases between them. CDR3 DNA: TGTGCCAGCAGATTTCAGGGGCACAGCAATCAGCCCCAGCATTTT. Translation gives CASRFQGHSNQPQHF. The full variable domain, rest sourced from reference TRBV2 and TRBJ1-5, is EPEVTQTPSHQVTQMGQEVILRCVPISNHLYFYWYRQILGQKVEFLVSFYNNEISEKSEIFDDQFSVERPDGSNFTLKIRSTKLEDSAMYFCASRFQGHSNQPQHFGDGTRLSIL.

The rearrangement links TRBV2 to TRBJ1-6; 7 nucleotides align to TRBD1. The CDR3 is 14 residues long. V shed 6 bases, J shed 7 bases, and the junction held 6 bases outside the gene matches. The germline V gene has CDR1 SNHLY and CDR2 FYNNEI. CDR3 region: CASRGTVRNSPLHF. The DNA for the CDR3 is TGTGCCAGCAGGGGGACAGTTCGAAATTCACCCCTCCACTTT.

V usage is TRBV3-1 (or the pseudogene TRBV3-2) and J usage is TRBJ2-7, with D perhaps matching TRBD1 (5 bases). The CDR3 has 12 residues. Per the germline V gene, CDR1 is LGHDT and CDR2 is YNNKEL (reference sequence). Trimming pared 0 bases from V and 9 bases from J, leaving 9 bases between. CDR3 amino acids: CASSQDREGQYF. CDR3 nucleotide sequence: TGTGCCAGCAGCCAAGACAGGGAAGGGCAGTACTTC.

The genes are TRBV6-4 and TRBJ2-1; 9 nucleotides agree with TRBD2. The CDR3 runs to 16 residues. Per germline, CDR1 MRHNA and CDR2 SNTAGT. After removal of 0 bases from V and 7 bases from J, the junction contained 7 bases not matched to a gene. This CDR3 reads CASSDSGLAGRNEQFF. The CDR3 region has the DNA TGTGCCAGCAGTGACTCAGGCCTAGCGGGAAGGAATGAGCAGTTCTTC.

The chain uses TRBV18 and TRBJ1-2; 12 nucleotides line up with TRBD1. The germline gives CDR1 KGHSH, CDR2 LQKENI. The ends lost 3 bases at V and 4 bases at J; junction bases unmatched: 3. CDR3 size: 15 residues. The CDR3: CASSPGTGGGYGYTF. The DNA for the CDR3 is TGTGCCAGCTCACCCGGGACAGGGGGCGGCTATGGCTACACCTTC. The full variable domain, in which reference TRBV18 and TRBJ1-2 provide the parts outside the CDR3, is NAGVMQNPRHLVRRRGQEARLRCSPMKGHSHVYWYRQLPEEGLKFMVYLQKENIIDESGMPKERFSAEFPKEGPSILRIQQVVRGDSAAYFCASSPGTGGGYGYTFGSGTRLTVV.

The chain recombines TRBV28 with TRBJ2-7, with D tentatively TRBD1 (6 bases). CDR3 length equals 14 residues. Germline CDR1 is MDHEN and CDR2 is SYDVKM. V lost 5 bases and J 3 bases, leaving 14 bases between the germline ends. The CDR3, as DNA: TGTGCCAGCAGTCTCTCACAGGGATTCTACGAGCAGTACTTC. Encoded protein: CASSLSQGFYEQYF.

The gene calls are TRBV27 and TRBJ2-5; D may be TRBD1 (6 bases). V lost 3 bases, J lost 5 bases, and 31 bases lay in between. The CDR3 totals 20 residues. Germline CDR1 and CDR2: MNHEY and SMNVEV (reference sequence). This chain's CDR3 is CASSFSFYRRGRTEVETQYF. The CDR3 DNA sequence: TGTGCCAGCAGTTTTTCCTTTTACAGAAGGGGGAGAACTGAGGTGGAGACCCAGTACTTC.

The chain is built from TRBV30 and TRBJ1-5; tentatively, D is TRBD1 (5 bases). The CDR3 has 13 residues. Between the trimmed V and J ends, which lost 7 bases and 2 bases, there was a span of 12 bases. Per the germline V gene, CDR1 is GTSNPN and CDR2 is SVGIG (reference sequence). The CDR3 DNA follows: TGTGCCTCGGGGCCCGAGGGCAATCAGCCCCAGCATTTT. It translates to CASGPEGNQPQHF. Full variable domain (remainder filled in from reference TRBV30 and TRBJ1-5): SQTIHQWPATLVQPVGSPLSLECTVEGTSNPNLYWYRQAAGRGLQLLFYSVGIGQISSEVPQNLSASRPQDRQFILSSKKLLLSDSGFYLCASGPEGNQPQHFGDGTRLSIL.

The rearrangement uses TRBV6-1 and TRBJ1-2, with 8 bases that match TRBD1. Losses at the gene ends were 2 bases for V and 5 bases for J; bases not matched to a gene: 10. There are 16 residues in the CDR3. CDR1 and CDR2 (germline): MNHNS, SASEGT. The CDR3 region has the DNA TGTGCCAGCAGTGAACCAGGACAGGGCCTATCATATGGCTACACCTTC. Amino acid sequence: CASSEPGQGLSYGYTF.

The rearrangement joins TRBV4-1 to TRBJ2-1; 7 bases match TRBD2. The V gene end was trimmed by 2 bases and the J gene end by 10 bases; junction bases not matched to a gene: 5. The V gene's germline CDR1 is MGHRA and CDR2 YSYEKL. This CDR3 is built from 13 residues. The CDR3 loop reads CASSQKAGVEQFF. DNA of the CDR3: TGCGCCAGCAGCCAAAAGGCGGGGGTCGAGCAGTTCTTC.